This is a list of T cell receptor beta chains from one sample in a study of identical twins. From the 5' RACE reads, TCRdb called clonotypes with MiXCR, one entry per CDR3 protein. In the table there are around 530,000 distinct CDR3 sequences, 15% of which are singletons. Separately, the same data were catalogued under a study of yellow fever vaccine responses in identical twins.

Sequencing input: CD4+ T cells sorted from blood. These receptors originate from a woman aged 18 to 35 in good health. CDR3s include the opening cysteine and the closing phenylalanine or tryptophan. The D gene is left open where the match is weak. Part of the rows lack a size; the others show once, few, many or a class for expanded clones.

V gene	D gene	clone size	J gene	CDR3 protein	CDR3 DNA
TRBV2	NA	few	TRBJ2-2	CASSGSGLNTGELFF	TGTGCCAGCAGTGGCTCGGGACTTAACACCGGGGAGCTGTTTTTT
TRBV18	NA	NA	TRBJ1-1	CASSTGRADLNTEAFF	TGTGCCAGCTCAACCGGACGGGCCGACTTGAACACTGAAGCTTTCTTT
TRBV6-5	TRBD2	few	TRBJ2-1	CASSYRAGVSNEQFF	TGTGCCAGCAGTTACAGGGCGGGAGTATCCAATGAGCAGTTCTTC
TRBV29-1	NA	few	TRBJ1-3	CSVYSGPSGNTIYF	TGCAGCGTTTATTCAGGCCCCTCTGGAAACACCATATATTTT
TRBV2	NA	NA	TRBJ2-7	CASSLGLPYEQYF	TGTGCCAGCAGTCTAGGGCTTCCCTACGAGCAGTACTTC
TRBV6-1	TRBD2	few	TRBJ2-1	CASSRGGQDNEQFF	TGTGCCAGCAGTCGGGGGGGGCAAGACAATGAGCAGTTCTTC
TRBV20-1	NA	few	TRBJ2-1	CSARWLYNEQFF	TGCAGTGCCAGGTGGCTCTACAATGAGCAGTTCTTC
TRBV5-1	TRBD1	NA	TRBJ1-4	CASTRGTGQKLFF	TGCGCCAGCACCCGCGGGACAGGGCAAAAACTGTTTTTT
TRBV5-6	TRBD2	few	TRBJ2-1	CASSFGGGGGEQFF	TGTGCCAGCAGCTTTGGGGGGGGAGGAGGTGAGCAGTTCTTC
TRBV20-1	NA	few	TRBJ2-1	CSARGGREQFF	TGCAGTGCTAGAGGTGGGCGGGAGCAGTTCTTC
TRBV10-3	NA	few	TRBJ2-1	CAFGGGGRDEQFF	TGTGCCTTCGGAGGGGGCGGAAGAGATGAGCAGTTCTTC
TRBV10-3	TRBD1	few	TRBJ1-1	CATALQGRGNTEAFF	TGTGCCACCGCGTTACAGGGGAGGGGGAACACTGAAGCTTTCTTT
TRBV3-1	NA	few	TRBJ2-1	CASSQDVRQFF	TGTGCCAGCAGCCAAGATGTAAGGCAATTCTTC
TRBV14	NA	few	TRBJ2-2	CASSQGLGPNTGELFF	TGTGCCAGCAGCCAAGGCCTGGGACCGAACACCGGGGAGCTGTTTTTT
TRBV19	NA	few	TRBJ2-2	CASGHRTGELFF	TGTGCCAGTGGGCACAGAACCGGGGAGCTGTTTTTT
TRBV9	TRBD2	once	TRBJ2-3	CASSPGTSGREADTQYF	TGTGCCAGCAGCCCCGGGACTAGCGGGAGGGAGGCAGATACGCAGTATTTT
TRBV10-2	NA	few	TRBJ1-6	CASRGPEGNSPLHF	TGCGCCAGCAGGGGACCGGAAGGGAATTCACCCCTCCACTTT
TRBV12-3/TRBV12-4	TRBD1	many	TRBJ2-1	CASTPPGQGDEQFF	TGTGCCAGCACCCCTCCGGGACAGGGAGATGAGCAGTTCTTC
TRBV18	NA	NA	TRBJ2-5	CASSSNRSTAAEETQYF	TGTGCCAGCTCATCAAACCGATCGACGGCCGCGGAGGAGACCCAGTACTTC
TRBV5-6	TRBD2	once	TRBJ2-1	CASSLMVLAGGRRAEQFF	TGTGCCAGCAGCTTAATGGTTTTAGCGGGGGGGCGCCGGGCTGAGCAGTTCTTC
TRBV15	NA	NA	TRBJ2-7	CATSRVGGSYEQYF	TGTGCCACCAGCAGAGTAGGGGGGTCCTACGAGCAGTACTTC
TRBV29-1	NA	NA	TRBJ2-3	CSVEAREYGTDTQYF	TGCAGCGTTGAAGCCCGGGAGTATGGCACAGATACGCAGTATTTT
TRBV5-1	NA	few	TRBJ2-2	CASSFQGSLTGELFF	TGCGCCAGCAGCTTCCAGGGATCTCTCACCGGGGAGCTGTTTTTT
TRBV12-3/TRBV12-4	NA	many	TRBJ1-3	CASSPIGTIYF	TGTGCCAGCAGCCCTATCGGCACCATATATTTT
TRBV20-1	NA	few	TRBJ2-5	CSLWGEQETQYF	TGCAGTCTGTGGGGCGAACAAGAGACCCAGTACTTC
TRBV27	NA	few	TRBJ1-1	CASSFVGGNTEAFF	TGTGCCAGCAGTTTTGTCGGGGGGAACACTGAAGCTTTCTTT
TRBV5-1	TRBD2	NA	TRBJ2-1	CASSLSGGAEEQFF	TGCGCCAGCAGCTTGAGCGGGGGGGCCGAGGAGCAGTTCTTC
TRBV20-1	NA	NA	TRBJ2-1	CSASFNRNEQFF	TGCAGTGCTAGTTTTAATCGCAATGAGCAGTTCTTC
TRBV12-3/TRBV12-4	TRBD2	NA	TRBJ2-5	CASSMGLAWETQYF	TGTGCCAGCAGCATGGGACTAGCGTGGGAGACCCAGTACTTC
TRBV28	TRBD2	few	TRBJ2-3	CASSLWTSGDTDTQYF	TGTGCCAGCAGTTTATGGACTAGCGGGGATACAGATACGCAGTATTTT
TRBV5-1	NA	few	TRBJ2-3	CASTLGRAKVTDTQYF	TGCGCCAGCACCCTGGGTAGGGCGAAAGTCACAGATACGCAGTATTTT
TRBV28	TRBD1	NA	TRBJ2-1	CASSTTRTGRDEQFF	TGTGCCAGCAGTACAACCCGGACAGGGCGGGATGAGCAGTTCTTC
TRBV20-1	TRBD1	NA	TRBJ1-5	CSATDRTNQPQHF	TGCAGTGCTACGGACAGGACAAATCAGCCCCAGCATTTT
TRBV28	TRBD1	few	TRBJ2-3	CASSPGTAGTDTQYF	TGTGCCAGCAGTCCCGGGACAGCCGGCACAGATACGCAGTATTTT
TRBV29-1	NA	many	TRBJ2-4	CSVERWAGARNIQYF	TGCAGCGTTGAACGATGGGCAGGGGCTAGGAACATTCAGTACTTC
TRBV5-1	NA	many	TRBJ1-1	CASMYSMDTEAFF	TGCGCCAGCATGTATTCCATGGACACTGAAGCTTTCTTT
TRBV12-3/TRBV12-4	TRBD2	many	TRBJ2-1	CASSLARGSWNEQFF	TGTGCCAGCAGTTTAGCCCGCGGGAGTTGGAATGAGCAGTTCTTC
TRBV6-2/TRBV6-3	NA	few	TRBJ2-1	CASSGTGTYSEQFF	TGTGCCAGCAGTGGAACCGGGACCTATAGTGAGCAGTTCTTC
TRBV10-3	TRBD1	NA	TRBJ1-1	CAITRTGQDTEAFF	TGTGCCATCACACGGACAGGGCAGGACACTGAAGCTTTCTTT
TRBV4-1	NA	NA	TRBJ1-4	CASSHAGGATNEKLFF	TGCGCCAGCAGCCATGCGGGGGGGGCAACTAATGAAAAACTGTTTTTT
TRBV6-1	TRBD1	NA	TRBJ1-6	CASSTATGENSPLHF	TGTGCCAGCAGCACCGCGACAGGGGAAAATTCACCCCTCCACTTT
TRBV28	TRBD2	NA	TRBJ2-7	CATRASGRYEQYF	TGTGCCACCCGGGCTAGCGGGAGGTACGAGCAGTACTTC
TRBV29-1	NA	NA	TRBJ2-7	CSVEENAYEQYF	TGCAGCGTTGAGGAGAATGCCTACGAGCAGTACTTC
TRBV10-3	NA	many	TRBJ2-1	CAIRAKVGDSYNEQFF	TGTGCCATCAGGGCCAAAGTAGGGGATTCCTACAATGAGCAGTTCTTC
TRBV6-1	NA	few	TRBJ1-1	CASHRSIASEAFF	TGTGCCAGCCACAGGTCAATAGCTTCTGAAGCTTTCTTT
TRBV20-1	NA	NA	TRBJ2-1	CSGQRGDNEQFF	TGCAGTGGGCAGAGGGGGGACAATGAGCAGTTCTTC
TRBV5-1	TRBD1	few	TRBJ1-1	CASRTDRVATEAFF	TGCGCCAGCAGGACCGACAGGGTGGCCACTGAAGCTTTCTTT
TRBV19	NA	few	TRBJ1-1	CASAGEANTEAFF	TGTGCCAGTGCAGGAGAGGCCAACACTGAAGCTTTCTTT
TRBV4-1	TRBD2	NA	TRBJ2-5	CASSQDLVTSGVETQYF	TGCGCCAGCAGCCAAGATCTTGTGACTAGCGGGGTGGAGACCCAGTACTTC
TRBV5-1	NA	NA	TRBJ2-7	CASKTRTDRAYEQYF	TGCGCCAGCAAAACCAGGACCGACCGTGCCTACGAGCAGTACTTC
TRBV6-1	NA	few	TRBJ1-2	CASGDRTGNYGYTF	TGTGCCAGCGGGGATCGGACGGGGAACTATGGCTACACCTTC
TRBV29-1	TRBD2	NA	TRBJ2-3	CSVTREGSTDTQYF	TGCAGCGTAACGCGGGAGGGAAGCACAGATACGCAGTATTTT
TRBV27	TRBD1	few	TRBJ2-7	CASKHRPGQGYEQYF	TGTGCCAGCAAGCACCGCCCGGGACAGGGCTACGAGCAGTACTTC
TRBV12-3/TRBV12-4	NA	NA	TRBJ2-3	CASSLFDTDTQYF	TGTGCCAGCAGTTTGTTTGACACAGATACGCAGTATTTT